This T cell receptor (beta chain) was identified during a study of blood T cell repertoires in COVID-19. Looking at the study overall: The samples span acute and convalescent COVID-19 from the United States, Italy and Spain. T cells, B-cell-depleted T cells, or PBMCs supplied cDNA or gDNA.

V shed 2 bases and J shed 4 bases, with 10 bases lying between them. Germline V CDR1 and CDR2: SGHRS, YFSETQ. The CDR3 loop spans 15 amino acids. Original data processing: Counts of nucleated cells, estimated from reference gene primer amplification, were obtained. This table comes from immunoSEQ multiplex PCR, and its TCRdb copy is limited to in-frame clones, with some not included. That table gives V, J and clone size, and the DNA gave D and trimming. Among approximately 500,000 clones listed, approximately 91% were seen once. One Seattle source followed patients from active infection through their disease course.

This sequence joins TRBV5-1 and TRBJ2-6, with a tentative D call TRBD2 (5 bases). The source is a woman aged 50 to 60 with COVID-19, enrolled during active disease. The sample taken for sequencing was peripheral blood. The CDR3 is CASSLGGVGANVLTF. For the CDR3, the DNA is TGCGCCAGCAGCTTAGGAGGCGTCGGGGCCAACGTCCTGACTTTC.